This T cell receptor beta chain appears in the sequencing data of a study of shared clonotypes between healthy human individuals. Points from the study as a whole: Few donors restricted represented genetic and exposure-history diversity. Researchers sampled only blood; tissue repertoires likely differ.

Several immunoSEQ plates received, in even portions, the genomic DNA of each subset. In the authors' methods: In the immunoSEQ data, sequences were junction-only and lacked quality scores, so filtering differed. Clones were read by immunoSEQ multiplex PCR, and TCRdb kept only the in-frame ones, dropping some. For V, J and clone size, that table is used; D and trimming come from the DNA. The data contain about 520,000 clones, roughly 80% of them singletons. This clone was found once. Its antigen is not known. Sequencing used PBMCs. This TCR was sampled from a woman aged 40 to 49 in good health. Some clones in this sample may be carry-over from other donors' samples.

CDR3 protein: CASRSKGPYEQYF. CDR3 coding DNA: TGTGCCAGCCGTAGTAAGGGGCCCTACGAGCAGTACTTC. The chain couples TRBV6-4 to TRBJ2-7; possibly TRBD1 for D (5 bases). V was cut by 8 bases and J by 2 bases, with 13 bases left in between. Germline lookup yields CDR1 MRHNA and CDR2 SNTAGT. CDR3 length equals 13 residues.